The 20 T cell receptor beta chains in this list originate from one sample, sequenced in a study of PD-1 blockade in classical Hodgkin lymphoma. Generated by immunoSEQ multiplex PCR, the TCRdb table keeps only in-frame clones and is missing some. Among approximately 84,000 clones, roughly 89% were seen once, and the ten largest hold roughly 21%. There was relapse after autologous stem cell transplantation in every patient, and there was variation in brentuximab vedotin exposure. The sample was peripheral blood mononuclear cells (PBMCs), taken at baseline. The receptors derive from a human donor with classical Hodgkin lymphoma.

This chain joins TRBV2 and TRBJ2-7; maybe TRBD1 (6 bases). Trimming shortened V by 5 bases and J by 3 bases, and 11 bases separated the two germline ends. CDR1 and CDR2 (germline): SNHLY, FYNNEI. CDR3 length: 13 amino acids. The CDR3 DNA sequence: TGTGCCAGCAGTCTTGACAGGTTCTACGAGCAGTACTTC. Amino acids: CASSLDRFYEQYF.

V and J are TRBV25-1 and TRBJ1-1, with D tentatively TRBD1 (6 bases). Trimming shortened V by 5 bases and J by 0 bases, and 10 bases separated the two germline ends. This CDR3 is built from 14 residues. Germline lookup yields CDR1 MGHDK and CDR2 SYGVNS. The CDR3 DNA reads as TGTGCCAGCAGTATAGCAGGGGTGAACACTGAAGCTTTCTTT. Translating gives CASSIAGVNTEAFF.

The gene calls are TRBV27 and TRBJ1-2; the match to TRBD1 covers 11 bases. This CDR3 contains 16 residues. CDR1 is MNHEY, CDR2 SMNVEV, per germline (reference sequence). With V trimmed by 3 bases and J by 3 bases, 6 bases remained unmatched. This CDR3 reads CASSFGTGGKDYGYTF. The CDR3 bases are TGTGCCAGCAGTTTCGGGACAGGGGGAAAGGACTATGGCTACACCTTC.

The rearrangement links TRBV9 to TRBJ2-7; a possible D gene is TRBD2 (6 bases). The CDR3 spans 15 residues. V lost 0 bases, J lost 1 base, and 11 bases lay in between. Germline assignment: CDR1 SGDLS and CDR2 YYNGEE. This CDR3 is CASSVGWEDSYEQYF. CDR3 bases: TGTGCCAGCAGCGTAGGGTGGGAGGATTCCTACGAGCAGTACTTC.

This chain uses TRBV6-1 with TRBJ1-1, with D perhaps matching TRBD1 (6 bases). Trimming cost V 5 bases and J 4 bases, with 14 bases left between them. The CDR3 spans 14 residues. CDR1 MNHNS and CDR2 SASEGT come from the germline V gene. The CDR3 DNA follows: TGTGCCAGCAGTAAAACAGGGTTGGGCACTGAAGCTTTCTTT. Translation gives CASSKTGLGTEAFF.

The V call is TRBV12-5, the J call TRBJ2-7; TRBD2 is a possible D gene (5 bases). The CDR3 is made up of 10 amino acids. Germline CDR1 LGHNT, CDR2 FRNRAP. Trimming pared 11 bases from V and 6 bases from J, leaving 11 bases between. The CDR3 protein is CAVGLSEQYF. DNA for the CDR3: TGTGCTGTTGGACTTTCCGAGCAGTACTTC.

V and J are TRBV27 and TRBJ2-7, with 7 bases fitting TRBD1. The V gene's germline CDR1 is MNHEY and CDR2 SMNVEV (reference sequence). Unmatched junction bases numbered 13, after V lost 6 bases and J lost 2 bases. This CDR3 spans 16 amino acids. For the CDR3, the DNA is TGTGCCAGCAGGGCTACTATAGGGACAGTAGCCTACGAGCAGTACTTC. This codes for CASRATIGTVAYEQYF.

The CDR3 DNA is TGTGCCAGCAGCTTAGATTGGGTTAATGAGCAGTTCTTC. It is translated as CASSLDWVNEQFF. J is TRBJ2-1 and V is TRBV7-7; unclear D gene. V lost 1 base, J lost 7 bases, and 8 bases lay in between. This CDR3 comprises 13 residues. Germline loops: CDR1 SSHAT, CDR2 FNYEAQ (reference sequence).

V gene TRBV7-9 combines with J gene TRBJ2-5; TRBD1 is a possible D gene (5 bases). With 1 base removed from V and 5 bases from J, the gap between germline ends came to 14 bases. Looked up from germline, CDR1 is SEHNR and CDR2 is FQNEAQ (reference sequence). The CDR3 length is 15 residues. The CDR3 coding sequence is TGTGCCAGCAGCTTAGGGGCAGGGAATGTGGAGACCCAGTACTTC. Protein: CASSLGAGNVETQYF.

In this sample, this clone turned up once. The chain carries TRBV7-2 and TRBJ1-2, with D unresolved. The CDR3 consists of 13 residues. V lost 1 base and J lost 5, with 8 bases in between. Germline CDR1 reads SGHTA; CDR2 reads FQGNSA. CDR3 nucleotide sequence: TGTGCCAGCAGCTTAGGGTCTGGGTATGGCTACACCTTC. Residues: CASSLGSGYGYTF.

V gene TRBV2 combines with J gene TRBJ2-1; 10 nucleotides agree with TRBD2. Germline values: CDR1 SNHLY, CDR2 FYNNEI. The CDR3 totals 15 residues. The V segment lost 3 bases and the J segment 4 bases; nucleotides outside the gene matches: 3. The CDR3 DNA follows: TGTGCCAGCAGTGACGAGCGGGGGGGATACAATGAGCAGTTCTTC. Translation: CASSDERGGYNEQFF. The full variable domain, completed using reference TRBV2 and TRBJ2-1, is EPEVTQTPSHQVTQMGQEVILRCVPISNHLYFYWYRQILGQKVEFLVSFYNNEISEKSEIFDDQFSVERPDGSNFTLKIRSTKLEDSAMYFCASSDERGGYNEQFFGPGTRLTVL.

CDR3 loop: CASSQVWWTSGRASSYNEQFF. CDR3 coding DNA: TGCGCCAGCAGCCAAGTTTGGTGGACTAGCGGGAGGGCCAGCTCCTACAATGAGCAGTTCTTC. V gene TRBV4-3 combines with J gene TRBJ2-1; 15 bases align to TRBD2. Germline V lookup: CDR1 LGHNA, CDR2 YSLEER. This CDR3 has 21 residues. The V segment lost 1 base and the J segment 0 bases; nucleotides outside the gene matches: 10.

The V and J genes are TRBV7-9 and TRBJ2-7; D remains unclear. Per the germline V gene, CDR1 is SEHNR and CDR2 is FQNEAQ (reference sequence). The V and J ends lost 1 base and 4 bases respectively, with 8 bases between them. The CDR3 is made up of 13 amino acids. CDR3 sequence (DNA): TGTGCCAGCAGCTTAGGACTGGCGTACGAGCAGTACTTC. Translating gives CASSLGLAYEQYF.

The rearrangement links TRBV15 to TRBJ2-7; 7 bases are shared with TRBD2. The CDR3 covers 14 residues. V shed 8 bases, J shed 1 base, and the junction held 8 bases outside the gene matches. Per the germline V gene, CDR1 is LNHNV and CDR2 is YYDKDF (reference sequence). CDR3 loop: CATGRDYFSYEQYF. The CDR3 region has the DNA TGTGCCACCGGCCGGGACTATTTTTCCTACGAGCAGTACTTC.

The chain uses TRBV6-1 and TRBJ2-2; D may be TRBD1 (5 bases). The CDR3 is 15 residues long. Trimming took 4 bases from V and 4 from J, leaving 13 bases between them. The germline V gene has CDR1 MNHNS and CDR2 SASEGT. The CDR3 DNA follows: TGTGCCAGCAGTGGTTCCAGGGTCATCACCGGGGAGCTGTTTTTT. This codes for CASSGSRVITGELFF.

V is TRBV5-4 and J is TRBJ2-1, with D maybe TRBD2 (6 bases). The CDR3 length is 16 residues. With 4 bases removed from V and 4 bases from J, the gap between germline ends came to 18 bases. CDR1 is SGHNT and CDR2 is YYREEE in the germline V gene (reference sequence). CDR3 DNA: TGTGCCAGCAGCGTCGCATTAGCGGCTCAGTACAATGAGCAGTTCTTC. It translates to CASSVALAAQYNEQFF.

The V and J genes are TRBV25-1 and TRBJ1-2, with 9 bases identical to TRBD1. Trimming removed 5 bases from V and 8 bases from J; junction bases left unmatched: 12. The germline CDR1 and CDR2 sequences are MGHDK and SYGVNS. The CDR3 is 15 residues long. The DNA for the CDR3 is TGTGCCAGCAGTCCCCGAACAGGGGGCGCGGGCGGCTACACCTTC. Its translation is CASSPRTGGAGGYTF.

The gene calls are TRBV2 and TRBJ2-3; 7 bases map to TRBD2. The CDR3 has 15 residues. V lost 4 bases, J lost 6 bases, and 10 bases stayed unmatched. CDR1 and CDR2 from the germline V gene are SNHLY and FYNNEI. CDR3 in amino acids: CASSGRGMGGDTQYF. DNA for the CDR3: TGTGCCAGCAGTGGGCGGGGGATGGGGGGTGATACGCAGTATTTT.

The chain joins TRBV2 to TRBJ2-6; D ambiguous. The CDR3 has 15 amino acids. The germline gives CDR1 SNHLY, CDR2 FYNNEI. The germline V and J ends were trimmed by 6 bases and 0 bases, with 9 bases remaining between them. Here the CDR3 DNA reads TGTGCCAGCAGAGCTCAGAGCTCTGGGGCCAACGTCCTGACTTTC. This encodes CASRAQSSGANVLTF.

V usage is TRBV5-1 and J usage is TRBJ1-4, with D possibly matching TRBD1 (6 bases). V shed 5 bases and J shed 1 base, with 12 bases lying between them. CDR1 is SGHRS and CDR2 is YFSETQ in the germline V gene. The CDR3 sequence is 15 residues long. The CDR3 reads CASRSDRITNEKLFF. CDR3 bases: TGCGCCAGCAGATCCGACAGGATAACTAATGAAAAACTGTTTTTT.